A selection of T cell receptor beta chains follows, all from one sample in a study of T cells after yellow fever vaccination. TCRdb reprocessed the 5' RACE reads with MiXCR, giving one entry per CDR3 protein. The sample lists 400,000 to 450,000 distinct CDR3 sequences; around a sixth were seen once. The sample was PBMCs, taken before the yellow fever booster vaccination. The receptors derive from a man aged 18 to 35 who received the YFV17D yellow fever vaccine. CDR3s include the opening cysteine and the closing phenylalanine or tryptophan. The order of the fields is clone size, J gene, V gene, D gene, CDR3 DNA, CDR3 protein. The D gene is left open where the match is weak. Clone size is not always given. Where it is, it says once, few, many or a class for expanded clones.

clone_size: -
j_call: TRBJ2-1
v_call: TRBV7-3
d_call: TRBD2
cdr3_nt: TGTGCCAGCAGCTTGGCGGGAGCTTCCTACAATGAGCAGTTCTTC
cdr3_aa: CASSLAGASYNEQFF

clone_size: -
j_call: TRBJ1-5
v_call: TRBV3-1
d_call: -
cdr3_nt: TGTGCCAGCAGCCCAGTTCCGGAACAGCCCCAGCATTTT
cdr3_aa: CASSPVPEQPQHF

clone_size: few
j_call: TRBJ2-4
v_call: TRBV6-1
d_call: -
cdr3_nt: TGTGCCAGCATTAAACAGGGGGGGAACATTCAGTACTTC
cdr3_aa: CASIKQGGNIQYF

clone_size: -
j_call: TRBJ2-4
v_call: TRBV24-1
d_call: -
cdr3_nt: TGTGCCACCAGTGATACCAGCAAAAACATTCAGTACTTC
cdr3_aa: CATSDTSKNIQYF

clone_size: -
j_call: TRBJ2-5
v_call: TRBV10-3
d_call: -
cdr3_nt: TGTGCCATCGGGCGGACAGAGCAAGAGACCCAGTACTTC
cdr3_aa: CAIGRTEQETQYF

clone_size: few
j_call: TRBJ2-5
v_call: TRBV12-3/TRBV12-4
d_call: -
cdr3_nt: TGTGCCAGCAATTCCTACGGAGAACGGTGGGAGACCCAGTACTTC
cdr3_aa: CASNSYGERWETQYF

clone_size: few
j_call: TRBJ2-7
v_call: TRBV6-5
d_call: -
cdr3_nt: TGTGCCAGCAGTCCCGGACAGTACGAGCAGTACTTC
cdr3_aa: CASSPGQYEQYF

clone_size: few
j_call: TRBJ2-1
v_call: TRBV7-2
d_call: -
cdr3_nt: TGTGCCAGCAGCTTCTTCTCGTCCTACAATGAGCAGTTCTTC
cdr3_aa: CASSFFSSYNEQFF

clone_size: -
j_call: TRBJ2-7
v_call: TRBV28
d_call: -
cdr3_nt: TGTGCCAGCAGTTGGGGTAGCTCCTACGAGCAGTACTTC
cdr3_aa: CASSWGSSYEQYF

clone_size: few
j_call: TRBJ1-2
v_call: TRBV6-2/TRBV6-3
d_call: -
cdr3_nt: TGTGCCAGCAGTTACGGGGGGACCTATGGCTACACCTTC
cdr3_aa: CASSYGGTYGYTF

clone_size: few
j_call: TRBJ2-3
v_call: TRBV4-3
d_call: -
cdr3_nt: TGCGCCAGCAGCCAAGATGGGCGTACAGATACGCAGTATTTT
cdr3_aa: CASSQDGRTDTQYF

clone_size: -
j_call: TRBJ2-3
v_call: TRBV10-3
d_call: TRBD2
cdr3_nt: TGTGCCATCAGCGGTGCGAGGACTAGCGGGGTGGGGGATACGCAGTATTTT
cdr3_aa: CAISGARTSGVGDTQYF

clone_size: few
j_call: TRBJ2-3
v_call: TRBV12-3/TRBV12-4
d_call: TRBD1
cdr3_nt: TGTGCCAGCAGGAGAGGGACAGGGGGAATTAGAGATACGCAGTATTTT
cdr3_aa: CASRRGTGGIRDTQYF

clone_size: many
j_call: TRBJ2-5
v_call: TRBV7-9
d_call: -
cdr3_nt: TGTGCCAGCAGCTTAGTGGCCAAAACAGGGCAAGAGACCCAGTACTTC
cdr3_aa: CASSLVAKTGQETQYF

clone_size: -
j_call: TRBJ1-2
v_call: TRBV6-2/TRBV6-3
d_call: -
cdr3_nt: TGTGCCAGCCGCAGGGCCGGCTATGGCTACACCTTC
cdr3_aa: CASRRAGYGYTF

clone_size: -
j_call: TRBJ2-5
v_call: TRBV5-5
d_call: TRBD2
cdr3_nt: TGTGCCAGCAGCTTGCTCCATGTCGGCGGGGGTTCGATAGAGACCCAGTACTTC
cdr3_aa: CASSLLHVGGGSIETQYF

clone_size: -
j_call: TRBJ1-3
v_call: TRBV29-1
d_call: -
cdr3_nt: TGCAGCGTGTCTTCCGTCTCTGGAAACACCATATATTTT
cdr3_aa: CSVSSVSGNTIYF

clone_size: few
j_call: TRBJ2-4
v_call: TRBV2
d_call: TRBD1
cdr3_nt: TGTGCCAGCAAGTTCAGGGGGCGCCTCGCCAAAAACATTCAGTACTTC
cdr3_aa: CASKFRGRLAKNIQYF

clone_size: -
j_call: TRBJ2-1
v_call: TRBV7-3
d_call: TRBD1
cdr3_nt: TGTGCCAGCAGCTTAGACAGGGCACAATACAATGAGCAGTTCTTC
cdr3_aa: CASSLDRAQYNEQFF

clone_size: few
j_call: TRBJ2-5
v_call: TRBV20-1
d_call: -
cdr3_nt: TGCAGTGCTAGAGAGGCGGTGCAAGAGACCCAGTACTTC
cdr3_aa: CSAREAVQETQYF

clone_size: -
j_call: TRBJ2-1
v_call: TRBV5-1
d_call: -
cdr3_nt: TGCGCCAGCAGCGCGGGCCGCAGCTCCTACAATGAGCAGTTCTTC
cdr3_aa: CASSAGRSSYNEQFF

clone_size: -
j_call: TRBJ1-1
v_call: TRBV18
d_call: -
cdr3_nt: TGTGCCAGCTCACCAAGCAGGCCCGCTGAAGCTTTCTTT
cdr3_aa: CASSPSRPAEAFF

clone_size: -
j_call: TRBJ2-1
v_call: TRBV19
d_call: TRBD1
cdr3_nt: TGTGCCAGTAGTATAGACCCCCCGACAGGGATGAGGGGCAATGAGCAGTTCTTC
cdr3_aa: CASSIDPPTGMRGNEQFF

clone_size: -
j_call: TRBJ1-5
v_call: TRBV7-9
d_call: -
cdr3_nt: TGTGCCAGCAGCTGGGCGGGGGCAGACCAGCCCCAGCATTTT
cdr3_aa: CASSWAGADQPQHF

clone_size: -
j_call: TRBJ2-3
v_call: TRBV7-2
d_call: -
cdr3_nt: TGTGCCAGCAGCTCGTACCCCGCCTCGGCAGATACGCAGTATTTT
cdr3_aa: CASSSYPASADTQYF

clone_size: few
j_call: TRBJ1-5
v_call: TRBV6-1
d_call: -
cdr3_nt: TGTGCCAGCAGTGAGAGGTCCGGACACTACAATCAGCCCCAGCATTTT
cdr3_aa: CASSERSGHYNQPQHF